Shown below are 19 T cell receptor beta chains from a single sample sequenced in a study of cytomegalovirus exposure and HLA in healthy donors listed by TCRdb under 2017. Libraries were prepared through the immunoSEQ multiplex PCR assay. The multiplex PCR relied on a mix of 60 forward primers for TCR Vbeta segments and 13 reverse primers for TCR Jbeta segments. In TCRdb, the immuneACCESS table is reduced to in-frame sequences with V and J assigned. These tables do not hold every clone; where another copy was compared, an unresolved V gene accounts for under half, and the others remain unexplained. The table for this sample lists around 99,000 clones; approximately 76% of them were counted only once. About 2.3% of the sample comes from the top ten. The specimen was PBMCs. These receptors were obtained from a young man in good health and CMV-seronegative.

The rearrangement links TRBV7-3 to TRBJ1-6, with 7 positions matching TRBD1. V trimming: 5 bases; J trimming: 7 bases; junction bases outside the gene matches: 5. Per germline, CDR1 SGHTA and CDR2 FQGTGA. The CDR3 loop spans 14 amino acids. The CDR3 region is CASSLGTANSPLHF. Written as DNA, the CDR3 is TGTGCCAGCAGCCTCGGGACAGCCAATTCACCCCTCCACTTT.

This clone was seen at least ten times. In DNA, the CDR3 is TGTGCCAGCAGCGTTTCGACAGGTTATAATGAAAAACTGTTTTTT. Encoded protein: CASSVSTGYNEKLFF. The V call is TRBV9, the J call TRBJ1-4, with D possibly matching TRBD1 (6 bases). This CDR3 contains 15 residues. The ends were cut back, 2 bases at V and 4 bases at J, with 12 bases in the middle. The germline CDR1 and CDR2 sequences are SGDLS and YYNGEE.

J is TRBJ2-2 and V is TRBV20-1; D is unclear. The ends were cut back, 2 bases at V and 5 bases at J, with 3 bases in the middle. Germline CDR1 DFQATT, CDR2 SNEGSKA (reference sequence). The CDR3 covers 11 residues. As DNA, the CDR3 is TGCAGTGCTAGACAAACCGGGGAGCTGTTTTTT. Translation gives CSARQTGELFF.

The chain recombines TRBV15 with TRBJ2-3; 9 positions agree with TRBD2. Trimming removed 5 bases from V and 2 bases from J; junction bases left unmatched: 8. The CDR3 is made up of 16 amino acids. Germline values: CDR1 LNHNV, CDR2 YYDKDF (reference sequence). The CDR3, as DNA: TGTGCCACCAGCCCACACGCGGGGGGGGCCACAGATACGCAGTATTTT. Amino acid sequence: CATSPHAGGATDTQYF.

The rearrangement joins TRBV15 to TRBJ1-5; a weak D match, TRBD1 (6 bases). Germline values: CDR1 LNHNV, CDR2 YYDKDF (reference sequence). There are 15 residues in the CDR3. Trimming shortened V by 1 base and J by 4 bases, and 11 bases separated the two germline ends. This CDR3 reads CATSRVEQGNQPQHF. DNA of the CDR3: TGTGCCACCAGCAGAGTGGAGCAGGGGAATCAGCCCCAGCATTTT. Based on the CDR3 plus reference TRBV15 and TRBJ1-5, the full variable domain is DAMVIQNPRYQVTQFGKPVTLSCSQTLNHNVMYWYQQKSSQAPKLLFHYYDKDFNNEADTPDNFQSRRPNTSFCFLDIRSPGLGDTAMYLCATSRVEQGNQPQHFGDGTRLSIL.

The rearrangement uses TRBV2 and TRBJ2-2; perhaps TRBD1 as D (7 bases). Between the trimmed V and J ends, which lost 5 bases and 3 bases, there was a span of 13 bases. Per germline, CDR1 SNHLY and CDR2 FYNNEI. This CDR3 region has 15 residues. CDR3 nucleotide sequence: TGTGCCAGCAGTAACGACAGGGAGGACACCGGGGAGCTGTTTTTT. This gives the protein CASSNDREDTGELFF.

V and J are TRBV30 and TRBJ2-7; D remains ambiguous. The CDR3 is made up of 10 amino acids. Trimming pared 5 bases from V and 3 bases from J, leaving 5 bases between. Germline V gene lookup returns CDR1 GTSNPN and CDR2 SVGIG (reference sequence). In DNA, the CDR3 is TGTGCCTGGGAGAGCTACGAGCAGTACTTC. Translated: CAWESYEQYF.

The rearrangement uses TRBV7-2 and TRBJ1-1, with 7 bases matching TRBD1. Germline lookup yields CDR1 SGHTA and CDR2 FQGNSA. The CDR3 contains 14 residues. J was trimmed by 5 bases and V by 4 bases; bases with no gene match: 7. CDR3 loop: CASSSTGTVTEAFF. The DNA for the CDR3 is TGTGCCAGCAGCTCCACCGGGACAGTGACTGAAGCTTTCTTT.

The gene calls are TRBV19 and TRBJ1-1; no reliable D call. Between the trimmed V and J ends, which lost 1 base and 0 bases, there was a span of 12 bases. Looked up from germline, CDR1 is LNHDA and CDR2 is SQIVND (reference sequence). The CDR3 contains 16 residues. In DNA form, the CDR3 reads TGTGCCAGTAGTATAGTGAGGCCTTCCCTGAACACTGAAGCTTTCTTT. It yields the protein CASSIVRPSLNTEAFF.

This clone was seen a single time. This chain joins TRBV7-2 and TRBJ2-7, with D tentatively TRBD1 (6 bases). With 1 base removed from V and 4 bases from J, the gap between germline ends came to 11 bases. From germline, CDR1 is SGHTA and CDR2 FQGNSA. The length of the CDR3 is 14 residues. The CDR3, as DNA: TGTGCCAGCAGCTTAGGGACAGAATTTTACGAGCAGTACTTC. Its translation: CASSLGTEFYEQYF.

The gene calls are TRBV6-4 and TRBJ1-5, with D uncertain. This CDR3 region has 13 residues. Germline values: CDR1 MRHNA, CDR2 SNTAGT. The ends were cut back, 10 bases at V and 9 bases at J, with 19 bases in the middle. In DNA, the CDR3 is TGTGCCACCTCCGAGCGCGGGATAGGGCCCCAGCATTTT. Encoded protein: CATSERGIGPQHF.

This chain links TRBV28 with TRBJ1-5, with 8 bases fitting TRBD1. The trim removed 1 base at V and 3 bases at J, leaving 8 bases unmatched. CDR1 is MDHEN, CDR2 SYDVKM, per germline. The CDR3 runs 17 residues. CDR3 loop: CASSLFRGQETNQPQHF. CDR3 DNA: TGTGCCAGCAGTTTATTCCGGGGACAGGAGACCAATCAGCCCCAGCATTTT.

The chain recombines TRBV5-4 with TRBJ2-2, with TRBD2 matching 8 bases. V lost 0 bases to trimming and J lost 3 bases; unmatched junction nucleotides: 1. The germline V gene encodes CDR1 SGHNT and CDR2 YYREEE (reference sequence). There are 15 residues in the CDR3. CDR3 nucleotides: TGTGCCAGCAGCTTGGGGCGGGGGGACACCGGGGAGCTGTTTTTT. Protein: CASSLGRGDTGELFF.

The CDR3 reads CASRRGQGVSGTDTQYF. In DNA, the CDR3 is TGTGCCAGCAGGCGGGGGCAGGGAGTCTCAGGCACAGATACGCAGTATTTT. This chain joins TRBV7-9 and TRBJ2-3; D is possibly TRBD2 (7 bases). V shed 6 bases and J shed 1 base, with 20 bases lying between them. There are 17 residues in the CDR3. Germline V gene data show CDR1 as SEHNR and CDR2 as FQNEAQ (reference sequence).

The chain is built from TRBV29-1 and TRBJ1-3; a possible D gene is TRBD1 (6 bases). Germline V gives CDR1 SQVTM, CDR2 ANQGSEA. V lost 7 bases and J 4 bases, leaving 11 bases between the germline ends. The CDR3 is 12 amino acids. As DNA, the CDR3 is TGCAGCGCGACAGGTTCCGGAAACACCATATATTTT. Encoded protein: CSATGSGNTIYF.

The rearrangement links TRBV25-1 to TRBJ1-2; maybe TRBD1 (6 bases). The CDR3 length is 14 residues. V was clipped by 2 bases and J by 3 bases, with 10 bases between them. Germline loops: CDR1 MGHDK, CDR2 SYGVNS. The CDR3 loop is CASSEPGAHYGYTF. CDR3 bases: TGTGCCAGCAGTGAACCAGGGGCACACTATGGCTACACCTTC.

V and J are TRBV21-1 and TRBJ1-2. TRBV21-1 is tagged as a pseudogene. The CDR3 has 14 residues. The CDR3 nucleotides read TGTGCCAGCAGCAAAAGGGGGGGGCCCTATGGCTACACCTTC. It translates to CASSKRGGPYGYTF.

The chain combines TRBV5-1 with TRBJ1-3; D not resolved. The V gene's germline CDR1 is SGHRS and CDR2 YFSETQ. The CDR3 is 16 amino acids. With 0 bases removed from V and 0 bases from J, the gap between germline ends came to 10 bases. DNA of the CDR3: TGCGCCAGCAGCTTGGAGTGGCAGTCCTCTGGAAACACCATATATTTT. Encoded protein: CASSLEWQSSGNTIYF.

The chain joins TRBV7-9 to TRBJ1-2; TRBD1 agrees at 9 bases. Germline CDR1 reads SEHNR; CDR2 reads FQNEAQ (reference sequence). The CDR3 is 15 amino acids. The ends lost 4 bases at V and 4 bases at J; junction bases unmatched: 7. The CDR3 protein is CASSSPGTGSYGYTF. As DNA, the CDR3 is TGTGCCAGCAGCTCCCCCGGGACAGGGTCCTATGGCTACACCTTC. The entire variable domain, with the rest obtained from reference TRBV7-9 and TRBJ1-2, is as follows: DTGVSQNPRHKITKRGQNVTFRCDPISEHNRLYWYRQTLGQGPEFLTYFQNEAQLEKSRLLSDRFSAERPKGSFSTLEIQRTEQGDSAMYLCASSSPGTGSYGYTFGSGTRLTVV.